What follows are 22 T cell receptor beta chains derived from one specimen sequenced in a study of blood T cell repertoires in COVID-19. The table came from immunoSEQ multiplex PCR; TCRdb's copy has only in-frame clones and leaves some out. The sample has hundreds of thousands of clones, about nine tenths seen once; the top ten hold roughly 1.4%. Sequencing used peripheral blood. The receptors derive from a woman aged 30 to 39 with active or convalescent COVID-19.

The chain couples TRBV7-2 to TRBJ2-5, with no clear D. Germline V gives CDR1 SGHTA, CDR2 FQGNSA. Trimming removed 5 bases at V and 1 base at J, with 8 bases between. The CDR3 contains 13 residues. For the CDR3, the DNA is TGTGCCAGCAGCCCCTCTAGCCAAGAGACCCAGTACTTC. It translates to CASSPSSQETQYF.

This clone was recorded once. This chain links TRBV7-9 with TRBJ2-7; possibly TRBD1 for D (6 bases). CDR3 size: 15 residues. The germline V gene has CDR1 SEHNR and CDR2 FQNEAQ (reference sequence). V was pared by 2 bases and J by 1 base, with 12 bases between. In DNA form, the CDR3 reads TGTGCCAGCAGCTTATGTCAGGGGATGTCCTACGAGCAGTACTTC. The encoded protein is CASSLCQGMSYEQYF. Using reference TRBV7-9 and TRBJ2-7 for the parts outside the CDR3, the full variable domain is DTGVSQNPRHKITKRGQNVTFRCDPISEHNRLYWYRQTLGQGPEFLTYFQNEAQLEKSRLLSDRFSAERPKGSFSTLEIQRTEQGDSAMYLCASSLCQGMSYEQYFGPGTRLTVT.

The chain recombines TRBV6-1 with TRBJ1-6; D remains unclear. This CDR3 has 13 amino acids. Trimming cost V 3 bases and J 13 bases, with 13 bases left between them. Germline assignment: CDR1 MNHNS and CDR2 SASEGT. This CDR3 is CASSETPGVPLHF. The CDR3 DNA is TGTGCCAGCAGTGAGACCCCCGGGGTGCCCCTCCACTTT.

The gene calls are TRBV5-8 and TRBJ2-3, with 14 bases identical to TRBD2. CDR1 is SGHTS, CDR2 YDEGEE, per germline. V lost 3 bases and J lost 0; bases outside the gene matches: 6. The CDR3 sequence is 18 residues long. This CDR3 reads CASSSGLAGGPSTDTQYF. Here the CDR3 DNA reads TGTGCCAGCAGCTCCGGACTAGCGGGGGGACCTAGCACAGATACGCAGTATTTT.

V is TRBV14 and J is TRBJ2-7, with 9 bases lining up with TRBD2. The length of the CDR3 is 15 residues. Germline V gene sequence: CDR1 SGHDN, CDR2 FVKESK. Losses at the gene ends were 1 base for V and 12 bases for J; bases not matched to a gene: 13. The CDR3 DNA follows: TGTGCCAGCAGCCAAGTCAGGGCTAGCGGGACTCTTGTGTACTTC. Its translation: CASSQVRASGTLVYF.

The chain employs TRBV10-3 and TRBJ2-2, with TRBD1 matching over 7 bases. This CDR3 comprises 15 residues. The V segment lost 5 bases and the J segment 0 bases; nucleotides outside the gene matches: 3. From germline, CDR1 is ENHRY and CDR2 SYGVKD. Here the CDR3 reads CAISSGTANTGELFF. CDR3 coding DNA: TGTGCCATCAGTTCCGGGACAGCGAACACCGGGGAGCTGTTTTTT.

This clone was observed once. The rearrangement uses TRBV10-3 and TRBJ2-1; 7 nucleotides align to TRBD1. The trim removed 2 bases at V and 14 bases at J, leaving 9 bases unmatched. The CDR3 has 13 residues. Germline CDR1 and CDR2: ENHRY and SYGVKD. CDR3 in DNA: TGTGCCATCAGTGAGGGAGAGGGACAGAGAAAGTTCTTC. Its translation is CAISEGEGQRKFF.

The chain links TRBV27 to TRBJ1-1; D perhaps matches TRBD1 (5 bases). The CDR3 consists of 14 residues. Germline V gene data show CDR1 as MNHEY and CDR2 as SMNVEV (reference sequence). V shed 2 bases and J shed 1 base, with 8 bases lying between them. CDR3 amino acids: CASSLRQTNTEAFF. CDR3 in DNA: TGTGCCAGCAGTTTAAGACAGACGAACACTGAAGCTTTCTTT.

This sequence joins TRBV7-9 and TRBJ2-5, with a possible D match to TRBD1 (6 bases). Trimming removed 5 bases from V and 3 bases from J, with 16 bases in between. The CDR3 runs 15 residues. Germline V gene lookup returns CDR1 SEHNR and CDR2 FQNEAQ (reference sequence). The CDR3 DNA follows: TGTGCCAGCAGCCACTCCGGGACACCGAAAGAGACCCAGTACTTC. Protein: CASSHSGTPKETQYF.

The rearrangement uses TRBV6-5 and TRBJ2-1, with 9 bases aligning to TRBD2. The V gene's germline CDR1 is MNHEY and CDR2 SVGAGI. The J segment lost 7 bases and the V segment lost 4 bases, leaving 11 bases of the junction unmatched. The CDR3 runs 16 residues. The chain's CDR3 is CASSFRLAGSRNEQFF. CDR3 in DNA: TGTGCCAGCAGTTTTCGTCTAGCGGGGTCTCGGAATGAGCAGTTCTTC.

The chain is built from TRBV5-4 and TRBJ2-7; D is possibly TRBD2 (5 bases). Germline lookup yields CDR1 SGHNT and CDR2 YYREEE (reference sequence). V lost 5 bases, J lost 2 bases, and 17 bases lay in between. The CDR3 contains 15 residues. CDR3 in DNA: TGTGCCAGCAGGTTATCACTAGAGGTAGCCTACGAGCAGTACTTC. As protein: CASRLSLEVAYEQYF.

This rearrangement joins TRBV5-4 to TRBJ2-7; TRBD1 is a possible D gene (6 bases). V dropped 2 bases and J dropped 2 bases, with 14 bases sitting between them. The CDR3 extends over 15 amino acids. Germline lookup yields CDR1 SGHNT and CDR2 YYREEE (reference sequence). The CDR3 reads CASSLDRAGAYEQYF. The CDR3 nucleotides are TGTGCCAGCAGCTTAGATCGGGCAGGGGCCTACGAGCAGTACTTC. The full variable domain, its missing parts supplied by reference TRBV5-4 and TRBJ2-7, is ETGVTQSPTHLIKTRGQQVTLRCSSQSGHNTVSWYQQALGQGPQFIFQYYREEENGRGNFPPRFSGLQFPNYSSELNVNALELDDSALYLCASSLDRAGAYEQYFGPGTRLTVT.

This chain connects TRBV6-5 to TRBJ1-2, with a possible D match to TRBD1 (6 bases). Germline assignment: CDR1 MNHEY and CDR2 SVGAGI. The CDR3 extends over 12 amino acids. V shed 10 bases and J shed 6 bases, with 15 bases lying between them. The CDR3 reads CATGRGLNGYTF. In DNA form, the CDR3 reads TGTGCCACCGGCAGGGGCTTAAATGGCTACACCTTC.

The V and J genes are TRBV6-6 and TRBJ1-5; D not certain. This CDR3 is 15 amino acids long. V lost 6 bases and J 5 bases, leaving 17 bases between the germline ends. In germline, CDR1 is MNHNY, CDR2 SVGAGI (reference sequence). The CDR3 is CASSEESGRDQPQHF. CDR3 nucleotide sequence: TGTGCCAGCAGCGAAGAGTCTGGGCGGGATCAGCCCCAGCATTTT.

The DNA of the CDR3 is TGCGCCAGCAGTGTGCCGGGACAGGGATCCTACGAGCAGTTCTTC. Translating gives CASSVPGQGSYEQFF. V gene TRBV10-2 combines with J gene TRBJ2-1, with 9 bases identical to TRBD1. Germline loops: CDR1 WSHSY, CDR2 SAAADI. V was pared by 4 bases and J by 10 bases, with 11 bases of the junction left unmatched. The CDR3 extends over 15 amino acids.

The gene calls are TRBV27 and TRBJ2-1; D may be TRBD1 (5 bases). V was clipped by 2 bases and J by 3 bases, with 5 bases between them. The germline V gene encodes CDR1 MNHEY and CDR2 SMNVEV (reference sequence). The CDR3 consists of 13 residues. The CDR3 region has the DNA TGTGCCAGCAGTTTACAGGGCTACAATGAGCAGTTCTTC. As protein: CASSLQGYNEQFF.

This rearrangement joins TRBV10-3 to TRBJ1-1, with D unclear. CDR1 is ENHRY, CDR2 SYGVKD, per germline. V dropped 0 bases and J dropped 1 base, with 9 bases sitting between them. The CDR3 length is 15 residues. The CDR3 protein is CAISESGSGNTEAFF. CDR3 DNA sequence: TGTGCCATCAGTGAGTCTGGCAGCGGGAACACTGAAGCTTTCTTT.

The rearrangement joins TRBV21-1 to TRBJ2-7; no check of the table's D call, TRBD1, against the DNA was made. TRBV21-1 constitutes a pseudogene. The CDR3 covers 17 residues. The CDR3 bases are TGTGCCAGCAGCAAAGCGCTTTGGAGGGGGCGCGTCCACGAGCAGTACTTC. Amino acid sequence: CASSKALWRGRVHEQYF.

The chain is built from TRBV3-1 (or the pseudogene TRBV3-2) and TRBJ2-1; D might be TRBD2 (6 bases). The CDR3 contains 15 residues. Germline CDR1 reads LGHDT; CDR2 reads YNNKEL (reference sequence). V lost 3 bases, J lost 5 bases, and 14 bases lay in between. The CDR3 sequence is CASSHTGVQNNEQFF. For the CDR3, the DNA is TGTGCCAGCAGCCATACGGGAGTACAAAACAATGAGCAGTTCTTC.

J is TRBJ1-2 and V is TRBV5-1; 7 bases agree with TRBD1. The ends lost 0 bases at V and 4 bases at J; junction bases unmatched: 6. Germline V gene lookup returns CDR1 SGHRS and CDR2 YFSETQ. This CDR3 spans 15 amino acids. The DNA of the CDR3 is TGCGCCAGCAGCTTGGCCCAGGGGGGAACCTATGGCTACACCTTC. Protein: CASSLAQGGTYGYTF.

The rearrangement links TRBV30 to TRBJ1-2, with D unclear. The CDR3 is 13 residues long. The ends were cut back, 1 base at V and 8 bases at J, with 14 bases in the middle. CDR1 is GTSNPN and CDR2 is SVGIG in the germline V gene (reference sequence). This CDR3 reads CAWSGSQAVGYTF. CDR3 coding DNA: TGTGCCTGGAGTGGGTCGCAGGCTGTCGGCTACACCTTC.

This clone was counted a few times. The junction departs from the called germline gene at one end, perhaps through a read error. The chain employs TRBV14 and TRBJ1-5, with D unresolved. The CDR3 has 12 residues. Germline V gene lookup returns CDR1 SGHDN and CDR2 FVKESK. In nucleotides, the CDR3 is TGTGCCAGACCGGGGAGCAGTCAGCCCCAGCATTTT. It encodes CARPGSSQPQHF.